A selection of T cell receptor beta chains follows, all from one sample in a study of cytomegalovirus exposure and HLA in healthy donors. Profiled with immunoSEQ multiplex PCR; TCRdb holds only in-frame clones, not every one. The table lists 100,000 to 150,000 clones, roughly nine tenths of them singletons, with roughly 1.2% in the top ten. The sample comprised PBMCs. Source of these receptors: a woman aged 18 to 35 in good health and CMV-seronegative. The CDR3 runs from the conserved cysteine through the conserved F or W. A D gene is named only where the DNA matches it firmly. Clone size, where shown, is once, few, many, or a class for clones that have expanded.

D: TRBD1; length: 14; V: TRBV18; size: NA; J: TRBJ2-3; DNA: TGTGCCAGCTCACCGTCGACAGGGAAGGATACGCAGTATTTT; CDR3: CASSPSTGKDTQYF
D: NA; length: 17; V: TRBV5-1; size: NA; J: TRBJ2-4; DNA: TGCGCCAGCAGCTTGGATAGCGGAAGGTCAGCCAAAAACATTCAGTACTTC; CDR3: CASSLDSGRSAKNIQYF
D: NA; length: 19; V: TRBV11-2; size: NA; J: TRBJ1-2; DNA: TGTGCCAGCAGCCCCTCAAACCCCTCGCAGGGCCCCGGGAACTATGGCTACACCTTC; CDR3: CASSPSNPSQGPGNYGYTF
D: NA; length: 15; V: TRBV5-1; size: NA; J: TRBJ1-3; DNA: TGCGCCAGCAGCTTGGGCTCAGGGGATGGAAACACCATATATTTT; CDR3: CASSLGSGDGNTIYF
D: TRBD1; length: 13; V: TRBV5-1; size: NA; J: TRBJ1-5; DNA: TGCGCCAGCAGCAGGACAGGGAATCAGCCCCAGCATTTT; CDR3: CASSRTGNQPQHF
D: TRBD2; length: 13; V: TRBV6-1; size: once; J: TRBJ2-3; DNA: TGTGCCAGCAGTGGGCAGGGAGGGGATACGCAGTATTTT; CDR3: CASSGQGGDTQYF
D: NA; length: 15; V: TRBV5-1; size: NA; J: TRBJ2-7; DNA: TGCGCCAGCAGCTTTAGGGGGGGGCACGCCTACGAGCAGTACTTC; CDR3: CASSFRGGHAYEQYF
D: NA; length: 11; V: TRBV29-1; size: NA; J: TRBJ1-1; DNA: TGCAGCGTTGGCCCTGTAGCTGAAGCTTTCTTT; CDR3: CSVGPVAEAFF
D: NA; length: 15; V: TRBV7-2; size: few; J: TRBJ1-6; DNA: TGTGCCAGCAGCTTATGGCGGACAGCGGATTCACCCCTCCACTTT; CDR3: CASSLWRTADSPLHF
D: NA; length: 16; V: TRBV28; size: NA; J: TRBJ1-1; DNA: TGTGCCAGCAGTTTTGTGGCCTACAGCAGGAACACTGAAGCTTTCTTT; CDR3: CASSFVAYSRNTEAFF
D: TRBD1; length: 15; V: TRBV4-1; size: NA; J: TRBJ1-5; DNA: TGCGCCAGCAGTCCTAATGACAGGGAAAGTCAGCCCCAGCATTTT; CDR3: CASSPNDRESQPQHF
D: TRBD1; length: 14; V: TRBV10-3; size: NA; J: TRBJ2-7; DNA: TGTGCCATCAGCGATGAGGACAGGCCGTACGAGCAGTACTTC; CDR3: CAISDEDRPYEQYF
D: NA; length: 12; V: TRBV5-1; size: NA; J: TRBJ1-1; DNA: TGCGCCAGCAGGGTGGTAGACACTGAAGCTTTCTTT; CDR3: CASRVVDTEAFF
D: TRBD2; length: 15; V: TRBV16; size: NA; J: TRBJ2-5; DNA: TGTGCCAGCAGCCACCCAGCGGGGGGGCAAGAGACCCAGTACTTC; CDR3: CASSHPAGGQETQYF
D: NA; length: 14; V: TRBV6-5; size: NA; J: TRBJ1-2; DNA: TGTGCCAGCAGTTACGGCTCCCCCGGGTATGGCTACACCTTC; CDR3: CASSYGSPGYGYTF
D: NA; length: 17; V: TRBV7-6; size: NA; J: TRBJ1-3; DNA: TGTGCCAGCAGGGCGTATGCCGTGACAGTTTCTGGAAACACCATATATTTT; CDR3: CASRAYAVTVSGNTIYF
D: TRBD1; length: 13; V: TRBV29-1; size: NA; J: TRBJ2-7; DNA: TGCAGCGTTGAAAAGACCGAACAGGGGATGCAGTACTTC; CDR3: CSVEKTEQGMQYF
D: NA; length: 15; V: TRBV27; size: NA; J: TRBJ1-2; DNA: TGTGCCAGCAGTTTATCGAGGGCAGGACAGTATGGCTACACCTTC; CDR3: CASSLSRAGQYGYTF
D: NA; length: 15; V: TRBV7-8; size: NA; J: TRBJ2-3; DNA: TGTGCCAGCAGCTTCGTGACTACGCTCACAGATACGCAGTATTTT; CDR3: CASSFVTTLTDTQYF
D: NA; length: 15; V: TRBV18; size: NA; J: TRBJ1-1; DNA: TGTGCCAGCTCACCTCAACAGGGAGAGGTCACTGAAGCTTTCTTT; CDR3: CASSPQQGEVTEAFF
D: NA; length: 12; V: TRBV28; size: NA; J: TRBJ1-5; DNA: TGTGCCAGCAGTTTAGTTAATAAGCCCCAGCATTTT; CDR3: CASSLVNKPQHF
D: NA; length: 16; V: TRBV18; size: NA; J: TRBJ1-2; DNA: TGTGCCAGCTCATCCCTCGGCCGGGGGGAAGATGGAGGCTACACCTTC; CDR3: CASSSLGRGEDGGYTF
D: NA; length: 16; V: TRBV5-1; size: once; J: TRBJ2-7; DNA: TGCGCCAGCAGCCCGGAGGGTTGGAGGCGGGACTACGAGCAGTACTTC; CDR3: CASSPEGWRRDYEQYF
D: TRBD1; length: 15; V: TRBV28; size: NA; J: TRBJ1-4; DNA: TGTGCCAGCAGTCTGCCGGGACAGGGTCCTGAAAAACTGTTTTTT; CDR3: CASSLPGQGPEKLFF
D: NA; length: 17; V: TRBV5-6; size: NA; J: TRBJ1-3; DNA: TGTGCCAGTAGTAAGACCGTCTTACGAGGAACCGGAAACACCATATATTTT; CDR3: CASSKTVLRGTGNTIYF
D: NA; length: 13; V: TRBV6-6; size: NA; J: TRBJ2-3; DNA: TGTGCCAGCAGTTACCTAGCCTGGGATACGCAGTATTTT; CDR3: CASSYLAWDTQYF
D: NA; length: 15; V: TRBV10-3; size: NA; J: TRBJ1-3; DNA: TGTGCCATCAAGTCCGAGGGCCTCTCTGGAAACACCATATATTTT; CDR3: CAIKSEGLSGNTIYF
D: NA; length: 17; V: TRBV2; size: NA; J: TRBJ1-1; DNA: TGTGCCAGCCAAGAGAATTCGGCAGGGATGCTGAACACTGAAGCTTTCTTT; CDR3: CASQENSAGMLNTEAFF
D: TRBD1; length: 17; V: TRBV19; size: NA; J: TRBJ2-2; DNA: TGTGCCAGTAATGTAGGGGACAGGGGGTACGTCGACCGGGAGCTGTTTTTT; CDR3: CASNVGDRGYVDRELFF
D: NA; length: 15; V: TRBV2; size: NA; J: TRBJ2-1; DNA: TGTGCCAGCAGTGAGGGTTCTGGACATTACAATGAGCAGTTCTTC; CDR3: CASSEGSGHYNEQFF
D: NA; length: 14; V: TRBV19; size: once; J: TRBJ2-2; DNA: TGTGCCAGTAGTTTGGTTGAGGGAACCGGGGAGCTGTTTTTT; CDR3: CASSLVEGTGELFF
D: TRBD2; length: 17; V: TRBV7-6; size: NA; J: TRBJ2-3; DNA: TGTGCCAGCAGCTTAGATCTTAGCGGGGGGGCCGCAGATACGCAGTATTTT; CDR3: CASSLDLSGGAADTQYF
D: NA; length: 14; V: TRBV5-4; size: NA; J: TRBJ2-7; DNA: TGTGCCAGCAGCTTGGTCCCGAGCTCCTACGAGCAGTACTTC; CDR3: CASSLVPSSYEQYF
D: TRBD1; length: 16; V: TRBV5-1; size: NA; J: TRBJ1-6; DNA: TGCGCCAGCAGCACCAGGACAGGGGGCGTCGGTTCACCCCTCCACTTT; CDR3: CASSTRTGGVGSPLHF
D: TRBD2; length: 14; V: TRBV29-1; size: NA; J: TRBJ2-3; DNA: TGCAGCGTCGGACTAGCGGGGTACACAGATACGCAGTATTTT; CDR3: CSVGLAGYTDTQYF
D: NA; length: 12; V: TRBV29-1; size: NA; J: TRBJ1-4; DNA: TGCAGCGCCCAACTGGACTTTGGAAAACTGTTTTTT; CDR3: CSAQLDFGKLFF
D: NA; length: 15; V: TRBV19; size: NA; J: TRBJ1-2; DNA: TGTGCCAGTAGTATAGGATTCATGGGGGCCTATGGCTACACCTTC; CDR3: CASSIGFMGAYGYTF
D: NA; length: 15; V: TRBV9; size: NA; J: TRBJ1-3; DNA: TGTGCCAGCAGCGCCCCGGTTCAGGGCGGAAACACCATATATTTT; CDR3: CASSAPVQGGNTIYF
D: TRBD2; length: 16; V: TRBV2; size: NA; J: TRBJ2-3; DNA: TGTGCCAGCAGTTGGGACTACTTCCATAGCACAGATACGCAGTATTTT; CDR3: CASSWDYFHSTDTQYF
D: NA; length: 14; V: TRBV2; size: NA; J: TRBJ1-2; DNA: TGTGCCAGCAGGGGTGGAGGGGAGAACTATGGCTACACCTTC; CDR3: CASRGGGENYGYTF
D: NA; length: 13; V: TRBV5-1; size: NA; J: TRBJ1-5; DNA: TGCGCCAGCAGCCCCGGGGTCAATCAGCCCCAGCATTTT; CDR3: CASSPGVNQPQHF
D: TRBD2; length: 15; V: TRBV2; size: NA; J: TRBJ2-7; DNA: TGTGCCAGCAAGAAGATTTTAGCGGGGACATACGAGCAGTACTTC; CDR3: CASKKILAGTYEQYF
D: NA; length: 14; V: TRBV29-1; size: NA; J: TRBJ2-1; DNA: TGCAGCGTCGGTCTCCAGGGTACCTACAATGAGCAGTTCTTC; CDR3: CSVGLQGTYNEQFF
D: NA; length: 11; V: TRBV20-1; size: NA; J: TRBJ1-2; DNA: TGCAGTGCTAGGCAGGTGAGCGGCTACACCTTC; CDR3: CSARQVSGYTF
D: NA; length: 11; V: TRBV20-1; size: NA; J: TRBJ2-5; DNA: TGCAGTGCTAGTAGTCGGGAGACCCAGTACTTC; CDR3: CSASSRETQYF
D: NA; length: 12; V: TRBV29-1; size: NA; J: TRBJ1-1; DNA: TGCAGCGTTGTGGCAGGGGTGGTTGAAGCTTTCTTT; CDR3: CSVVAGVVEAFF
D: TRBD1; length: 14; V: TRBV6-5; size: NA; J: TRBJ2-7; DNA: TGTGCCAGCCGGAGACAGGGTGGTTTCTACGAGCAGTACTTC; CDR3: CASRRQGGFYEQYF
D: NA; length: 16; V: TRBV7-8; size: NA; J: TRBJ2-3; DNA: TGTGCCAGCAGCTTACTACGCGACACAAGCACAGATACGCAGTATTTT; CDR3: CASSLLRDTSTDTQYF
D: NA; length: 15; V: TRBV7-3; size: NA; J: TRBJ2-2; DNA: TGTGCCAGCAGCTCTGGAGCCGTTAACACCGGGGAGCTGTTTTTT; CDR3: CASSSGAVNTGELFF
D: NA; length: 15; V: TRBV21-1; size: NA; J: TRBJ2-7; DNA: TGTGCCAGCAGCTCCCGAACCGGACGGGACTACGAGCAGTACTTC; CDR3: CASSSRTGRDYEQYF
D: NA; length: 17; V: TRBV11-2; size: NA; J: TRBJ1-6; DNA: TGTGCCAGCAGCCTACACCTCATAGGGTCAGGGGCTTCACCCCTCCACTTT; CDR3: CASSLHLIGSGASPLHF
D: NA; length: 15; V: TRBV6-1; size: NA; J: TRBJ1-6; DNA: TGTGCCGGGAGATGGGGAGTTGCGGCATGGTCACCCCTCCACTTT; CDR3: CAGRWGVAAWSPLHF
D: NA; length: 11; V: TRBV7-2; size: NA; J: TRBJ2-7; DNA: TGTGCCAGCAGCCAGATCTACGAGCAGTACTTC; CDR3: CASSQIYEQYF
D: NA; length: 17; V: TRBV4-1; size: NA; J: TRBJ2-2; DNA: TGCGCCAGCAGCCAAGCCCCGATTACAGGGTCCGGCGGGGAGCTGTTTTTT; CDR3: CASSQAPITGSGGELFF